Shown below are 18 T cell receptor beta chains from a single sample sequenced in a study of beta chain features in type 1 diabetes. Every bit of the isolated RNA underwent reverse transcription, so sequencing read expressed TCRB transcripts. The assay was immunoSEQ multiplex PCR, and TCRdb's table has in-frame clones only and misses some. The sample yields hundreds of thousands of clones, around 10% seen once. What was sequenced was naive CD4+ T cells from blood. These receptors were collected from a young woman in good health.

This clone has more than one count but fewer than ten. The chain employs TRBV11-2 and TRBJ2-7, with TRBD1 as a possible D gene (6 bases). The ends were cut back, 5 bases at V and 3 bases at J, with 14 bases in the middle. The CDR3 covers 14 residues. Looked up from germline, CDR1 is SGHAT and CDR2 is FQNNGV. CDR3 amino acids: CASSPGDLGYEQYF. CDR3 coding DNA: TGTGCCAGCAGCCCAGGGGACCTCGGCTACGAGCAGTACTTC.

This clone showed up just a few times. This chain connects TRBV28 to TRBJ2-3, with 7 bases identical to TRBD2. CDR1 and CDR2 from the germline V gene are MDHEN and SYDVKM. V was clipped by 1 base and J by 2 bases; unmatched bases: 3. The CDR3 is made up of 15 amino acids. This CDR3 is CASSLFSGSTDTQYF. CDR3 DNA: TGTGCCAGCAGTTTATTTAGCGGGTCCACAGATACGCAGTATTTT. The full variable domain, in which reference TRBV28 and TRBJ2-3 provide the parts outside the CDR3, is DVKVTQSSRYLVKRTGEKVFLECVQDMDHENMFWYRQDPGLGLRLIYFSYDVKMKEKGDIPEGYSVSREKKERFSLILESASTNQTSMYLCASSLFSGSTDTQYFGPGTRLTVL.

CDR3 residues: CASSPPRGREDTQYF. In nucleotides, the CDR3 is TGTGCCAGCAGTCCTCCGAGGGGGAGGGAAGATACGCAGTATTTT. The V gene is TRBV28, the J gene TRBJ2-3; the D gene is possibly TRBD2 (7 bases). Looked up from germline, CDR1 is MDHEN and CDR2 is SYDVKM. Deletions cut 5 bases from V and 5 bases from J, with 17 bases between. The CDR3 has 15 residues.

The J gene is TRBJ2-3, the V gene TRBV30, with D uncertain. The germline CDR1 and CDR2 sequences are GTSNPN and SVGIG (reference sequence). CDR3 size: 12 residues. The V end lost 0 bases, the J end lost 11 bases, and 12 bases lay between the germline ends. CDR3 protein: CAWSVPLEGQYF. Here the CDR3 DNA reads TGTGCCTGGAGTGTACCCCTAGAAGGGCAGTATTTT.

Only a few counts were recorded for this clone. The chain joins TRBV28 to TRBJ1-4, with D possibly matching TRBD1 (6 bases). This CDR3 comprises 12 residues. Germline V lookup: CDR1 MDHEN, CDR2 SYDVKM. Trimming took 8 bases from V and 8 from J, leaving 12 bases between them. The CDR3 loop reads CASGDTWEKLFF. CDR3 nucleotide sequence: TGTGCCAGCGGGGACACCTGGGAAAAACTGTTTTTT.

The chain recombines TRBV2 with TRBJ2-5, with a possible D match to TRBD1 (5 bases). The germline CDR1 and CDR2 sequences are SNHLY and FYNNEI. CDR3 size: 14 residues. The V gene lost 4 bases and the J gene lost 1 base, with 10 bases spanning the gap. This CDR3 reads CASSGIGVQETQYF. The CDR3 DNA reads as TGTGCCAGCAGTGGTATAGGGGTCCAAGAGACCCAGTACTTC.

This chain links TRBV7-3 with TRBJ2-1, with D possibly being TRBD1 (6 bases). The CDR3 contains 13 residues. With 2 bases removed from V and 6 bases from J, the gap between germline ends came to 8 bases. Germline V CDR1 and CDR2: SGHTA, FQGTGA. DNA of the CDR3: TGTGCCAGCAGCTTAGGACAGCTCAATGAGCAGTTCTTC. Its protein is CASSLGQLNEQFF.

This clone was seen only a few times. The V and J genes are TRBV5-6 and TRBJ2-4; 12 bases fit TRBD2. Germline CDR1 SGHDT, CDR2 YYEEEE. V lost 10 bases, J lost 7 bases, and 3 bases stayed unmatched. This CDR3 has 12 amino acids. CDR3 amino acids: CASLAGGNIQYF. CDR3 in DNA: TGTGCCTCCCTAGCGGGAGGGAACATTCAGTACTTC.

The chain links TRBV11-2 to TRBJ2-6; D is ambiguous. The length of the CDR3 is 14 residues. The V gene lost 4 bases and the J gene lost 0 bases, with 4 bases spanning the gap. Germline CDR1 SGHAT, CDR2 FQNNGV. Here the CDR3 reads CASSSLSGANVLTF. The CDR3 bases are TGTGCCAGCAGCTCCCTCTCTGGGGCCAACGTCCTGACTTTC.

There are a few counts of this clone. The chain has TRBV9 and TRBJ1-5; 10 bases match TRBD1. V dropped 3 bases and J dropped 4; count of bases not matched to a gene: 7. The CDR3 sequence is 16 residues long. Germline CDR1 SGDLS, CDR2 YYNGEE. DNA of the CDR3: TGTGCCAGCAGCGAGGGGACAGGGGAACAGAATCAGCCCCAGCATTTT. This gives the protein CASSEGTGEQNQPQHF.

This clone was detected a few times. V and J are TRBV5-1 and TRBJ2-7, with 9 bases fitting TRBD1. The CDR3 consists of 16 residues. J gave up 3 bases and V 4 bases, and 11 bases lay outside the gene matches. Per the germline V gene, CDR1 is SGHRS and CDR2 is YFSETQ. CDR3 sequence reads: CASSRGRDRVIYEQYF. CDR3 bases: TGCGCCAGCAGCCGGGGCCGGGACAGGGTCATCTACGAGCAGTACTTC.

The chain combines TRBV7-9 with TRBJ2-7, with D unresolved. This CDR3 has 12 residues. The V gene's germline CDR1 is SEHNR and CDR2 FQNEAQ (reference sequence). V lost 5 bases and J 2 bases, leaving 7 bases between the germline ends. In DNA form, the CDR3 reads TGTGCCAGCAGCCCAGACACCTACGAGCAGTACTTC. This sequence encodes CASSPDTYEQYF.

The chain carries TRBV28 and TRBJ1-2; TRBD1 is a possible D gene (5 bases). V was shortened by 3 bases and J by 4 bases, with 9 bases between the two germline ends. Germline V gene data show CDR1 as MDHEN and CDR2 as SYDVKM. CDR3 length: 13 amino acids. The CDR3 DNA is TGTGCCAGCAGTTTGGACAACGTCTATGGCTACACCTTC. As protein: CASSLDNVYGYTF.

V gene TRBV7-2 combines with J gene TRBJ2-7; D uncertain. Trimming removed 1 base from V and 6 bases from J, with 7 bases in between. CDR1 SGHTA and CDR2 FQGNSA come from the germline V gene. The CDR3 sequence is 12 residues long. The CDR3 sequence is CASSLGRSEQYF. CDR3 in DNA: TGTGCCAGCAGCTTAGGTCGGAGCGAGCAGTACTTC.

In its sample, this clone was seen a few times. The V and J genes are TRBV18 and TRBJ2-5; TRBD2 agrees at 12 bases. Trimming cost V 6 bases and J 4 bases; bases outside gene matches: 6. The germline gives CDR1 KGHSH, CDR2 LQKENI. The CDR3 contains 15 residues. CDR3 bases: TGTGCCAGCTCTGTGACTAGCGGGAGCGGAGAGACCCAGTACTTC. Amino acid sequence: CASSVTSGSGETQYF.

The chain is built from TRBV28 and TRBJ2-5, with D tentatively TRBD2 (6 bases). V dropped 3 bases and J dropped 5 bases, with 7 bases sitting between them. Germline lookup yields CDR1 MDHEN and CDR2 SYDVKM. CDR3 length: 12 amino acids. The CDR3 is CASSFGGETQYF. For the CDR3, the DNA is TGTGCCAGCAGTTTTGGGGGGGAGACCCAGTACTTC.

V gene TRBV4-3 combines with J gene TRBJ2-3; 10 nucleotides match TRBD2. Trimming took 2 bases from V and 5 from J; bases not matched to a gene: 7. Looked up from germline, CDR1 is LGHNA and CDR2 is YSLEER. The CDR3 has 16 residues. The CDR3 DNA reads TGCGCCAGCAGCCAACAGTTCAGACTAGCGGGAGATACGCAGTATTTT. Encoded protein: CASSQQFRLAGDTQYF.

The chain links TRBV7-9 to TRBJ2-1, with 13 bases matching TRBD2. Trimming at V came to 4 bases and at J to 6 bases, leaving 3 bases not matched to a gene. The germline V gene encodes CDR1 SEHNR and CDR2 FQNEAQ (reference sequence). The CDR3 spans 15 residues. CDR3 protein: CASSWTSGSFNEQFF. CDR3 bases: TGTGCCAGCAGCTGGACTAGCGGGAGCTTCAATGAGCAGTTCTTC.